This TCR beta chain was captured in a study of blood T cells in healthy people across ages. Study findings and constraints: Naive T cell percentage showed a strong correlation with TCR beta diversity. Diversity of TCR beta per million T cells declined in a roughly linear way with age.

The germline CDR1 and CDR2 sequences are MNHNY and SVGAGI (reference sequence). V dropped 4 bases and J dropped 13; count of bases not matched to a gene: 12. The CDR3 extends over 15 amino acids. The draw of peripheral blood yielded ten milliliters from each donor. Isolation yielded PBMCs, at least 7 million per sample, in every case. The use of a sample-barcoded 5' primer and a J-beta primer mix characterized a second PCR of roughly 6 to 12 cycles. TCRdb processed the 5' RACE reads anew with MiXCR; each CDR3 protein has one entry. The table lists over 950,000 distinct CDR3 sequences, roughly half of them singletons. About this clonotype itself: Its antigen is as yet unknown.

What was sequenced was blood. This receptor was taken from a woman aged 60-75 years in good health. V and J are TRBV6-6 and TRBJ2-4; TRBD2 agrees at 11 bases. The CDR3 region has the DNA TGTGCCAGCAGTTCTAGCGGACTAGCGGGCCATGAGCAGTACTTC. Its translation is CASSSSGLAGHEQYF.